The source of this T cell receptor (beta chain) is a study of CD8+ T cells in alopecia areata listed by TCRdb under 2018. A note on the overall study: The treated patients took part in an open-label pilot trial in which moderate-to-severe alopecia areata was treated with oral tofacitinib at 5 to 10 mg twice daily. TCRbeta CDR3 regions were amplified by immunoSEQ multiplex PCR with 35 Vbeta forward and 13 Jbeta reverse primers. Tofacitinib was given for 6 to 18 months, followed by 6 months of follow-up off drug to assess delayed response and recurrence. Biopsies were taken from tofacitinib-treated patients at baseline and again at 4 and 24 weeks into treatment, and several of those patients also had a later scalp biopsy. Scalp clonality was compared among normal scalp (n=4), patchy alopecia areata scalp (n=8), and alopecia totalis/universalis scalp (n=8). On the human side, TCRbeta sequencing was run on scalp tissue and on sorted CD4+ and CD8+ peripheral blood T cells from healthy controls and from alopecia areata patients with either patchy or totalis/universalis disease. The SALT score, which quantifies the percentage of affected scalp surface area, was used to measure disease severity in treated patients. High-throughput TCRbeta sequencing was used to examine T cell clonal expansion in alopecia areata in both the C3H/HeJ mouse model and human patients. RNA came from the PAXgene miRNA kit for fixed scalp, the miRNeasy kit for PBMCs, and the RNeasy kit for mouse skin.

The time point label, read with the paper, signifies: around 28 days on oral tofacitinib. The intended sense of this specimen's treatment or condition label: oral pan-JAK inhibitor, 5-10 mg twice daily. Lesional scalp punch biopsies and peripheral blood were obtained from alopecia areata patients. PBMCs were isolated by density centrifugation and stained for CD3, CD4 and CD8, after which CD4+ and CD8+ T cells were sorted on a FACSAria. Overall results and qualifications from the work: Unlike mouse skin, which is dominated by gammadelta T cells, normal human skin has resident alphabeta T cells that are also sequenced, and this complicates analysis of the scalp TCR repertoire. During tofacitinib treatment, many expanded lesional clones remained in scalp and blood, and this persistence may partly explain relapse after treatment is stopped. Compared with normal scalp, lesional scalp, particularly in alopecia totalis/universalis, had higher clonality and more expanded CD8+ clones, which suggests antigenic drive. With tofacitinib, both scalp clonality and the number of expanded CD8+ clones among the top 100 scalp clones went down significantly. Because the treated cohort was small and included a single nonresponder, larger studies are needed to assess links between baseline CD8+ expansion and response. Compared with mice, TCR sequences shared between patients were less clear, possibly partly because of HLA diversity across the patient population.

As for this clone: Its recognized antigen is unknown. No base qualities exist here, and no much larger clone lies one base off it.

Its CDR3 holds 17 amino acids, cysteine through phenylalanine. This entry keeps only the CDR3 DNA: 51 bases, framed from base 1. For this chain, trimming is 4 bases at the V end and 2 bases at the J end, and the number of junction bases without a gene match is 13. CDR1 and CDR2 are drawn from the germline V gene: SGHTA, FQGNSA. To prepare the library, the immunoSEQ multiplex PCR assay was applied. RNA was extracted from all samples and reverse transcribed into cDNA, which served as template for TCR sequencing. First-strand cDNA was synthesized using SuperScript III with a 2:1 mix of oligo-dT and random hexamers. Amplification bias was assessed with a synthetic immune receptor repertoire, and residual bias was removed computationally. In the authors' own workflow: Raw reads were preprocessed to remove errors, and CDR3 was defined by IMGT conventions from the conserved cysteine to phenylalanine. Clonality was computed as 1 minus the Shannon entropy, with the entropy normalized by log2 of the number of productive unique TCRs. CD4 or CD8 identity of scalp clones was inferred by cross-referencing scalp TCRbeta sequences with sorted blood CD4 and CD8 repertoires. This is the immuneACCESS table as TCRdb keeps it, with only in-frame sequences that have V and J called. A part of the clones is gone; compared with another copy, unresolved V genes explain less than half, and the rest is unexplained. V, J and clone size derive from that table, while D and trimming were established from the DNA sequence. The sample contains roughly 200,000 clones, 50% to 60% of them found a single time. Less than 3.5% of the sample is taken by the ten largest.

The sample here was CD4+ T cells sorted from blood, taken at week 4, from a patient treated with tofacitinib. The chain employs TRBV7-2 and TRBJ2-5; 7 of the junction bases match TRBD2. This TCR was sampled from a human donor with alopecia areata. The CDR3 region has the sequence CASSSRTRGGGQETQYF. The nucleotide sequence reads as follows: TGTGCCAGCAGCTCCCGGACTAGGGGAGGTGGGCAAGAGACCCAGTACTTC. Reference TRBV7-2 and TRBJ2-5 proteins supply the regions before and after the CDR3; the full variable domain is: GAGVSQSPSNKVTEKGKDVELRCDPISGHTALYWYRQSLGQGLEFLIYFQGNSAPDKSGLPSDRFSAERTGGSVSTLTIQRTQQEDSAVYLCASSSRTRGGGQETQYFGPGTRLLVL.